One sample yielded the 32 T cell receptor beta chains listed below, sequenced in a study of cytomegalovirus exposure and HLA in healthy donors. In the PCR, 60 Vbeta and 13 Jbeta primers were used. Repertoires were generated with immunoSEQ multiplex PCR, while TCRdb's copy carries only in-frame clones and drops some. This table holds 80,000 to 95,000 clones, 86% found once. The sample was PBMCs. Source of these receptors: a man aged 25 to 40 in good health and CMV-seropositive.

The rearrangement uses TRBV27 and TRBJ2-7; D not certain. Germline V gene data show CDR1 as MNHEY and CDR2 as SMNVEV (reference sequence). The CDR3 is made up of 14 amino acids. With 3 bases removed from V and 2 bases from J, the gap between germline ends came to 11 bases. CDR3 coding DNA: TGTGCCAGCAGTTTGGATGCCAGGCCCTACGAGCAGTACTTC. Residues: CASSLDARPYEQYF.

The rearrangement joins TRBV6-5 to TRBJ2-1, with 7 bases fitting TRBD1. Germline loops: CDR1 MNHEY, CDR2 SVGAGI. CDR3 length: 15 amino acids. J was trimmed by 3 bases and V by 2 bases; bases with no gene match: 4. The CDR3 region is CASSYIAGGYNEQFF. In DNA, the CDR3 is TGTGCCAGCAGTTACATCGCAGGGGGCTACAATGAGCAGTTCTTC.

This chain joins TRBV15 and TRBJ2-3, with D perhaps TRBD2 (6 bases). Germline V gives CDR1 LNHNV, CDR2 YYDKDF (reference sequence). This CDR3 region has 17 residues. Trimming pared 4 bases from V and 4 bases from J, leaving 21 bases between. CDR3 sequence reads: CATSTPPGSGLSDTQYF. The CDR3, as DNA: TGTGCCACCAGCACCCCTCCTGGTAGCGGTTTATCAGATACGCAGTATTTT.

The rearrangement uses TRBV11-2 and TRBJ1-1, with D possibly matching TRBD1 (6 bases). Germline CDR1 reads SGHAT; CDR2 reads FQNNGV. The CDR3 has 17 residues. Trimming removed 3 bases at V and 4 bases at J, with 21 bases between. The CDR3 bases are TGTGCCAGCAGCTTGTTCGCAGGGGCCCCTTCGCGCACTGAAGCTTTCTTT. Translated, it gives CASSLFAGAPSRTEAFF.

The rearrangement joins TRBV7-2 to TRBJ2-7; 9 bases align to TRBD2. Germline values: CDR1 SGHTA, CDR2 FQGNSA. This CDR3 spans 16 amino acids. The trim removed 1 base at V and 1 base at J, leaving 5 bases unmatched. For the CDR3, the DNA is TGTGCCAGCAGCTTAGTAGGCGGGAGGGGATCCTACGAGCAGTACTTC. The encoded protein is CASSLVGGRGSYEQYF.

The chain employs TRBV27 and TRBJ2-3, with TRBD2 identical over 7 bases. Trimming at V came to 0 bases and at J to 5 bases, leaving 5 bases not matched to a gene. Germline V gene data show CDR1 as MNHEY and CDR2 as SMNVEV (reference sequence). This CDR3 spans 15 amino acids. This chain's CDR3 is CASSLSFAGVDTQYF. DNA of the CDR3: TGTGCCAGCAGTTTATCGTTCGCGGGAGTAGATACGCAGTATTTT.

J is TRBJ2-3 and V is TRBV19; maybe TRBD2 (6 bases). The V gene's germline CDR1 is LNHDA and CDR2 SQIVND (reference sequence). The length of the CDR3 is 16 residues. V was trimmed by 3 bases and J by 6 bases, leaving 19 bases between them. CDR3 DNA: TGTGCCAGTAGTATTTTGGAGGGCGCGGGTTTTGATACGCAGTATTTT. Amino acid sequence: CASSILEGAGFDTQYF.

This chain joins TRBV5-1 and TRBJ2-5, with 7 bases matching TRBD1. Losses at the gene ends were 5 bases for V and 2 bases for J; bases not matched to a gene: 9. The CDR3 consists of 15 residues. Germline lookup yields CDR1 SGHRS and CDR2 YFSETQ. The CDR3 region has the DNA TGCGCCAGCAGATTAGGGGGCCTCCTTCAAGAGACCCAGTACTTC. Its translation: CASRLGGLLQETQYF.

The chain carries TRBV4-1 and TRBJ2-5; maybe TRBD2 (6 bases). Trimming left V 4 bases short and J 1 base short, with 7 bases between. Germline V lookup: CDR1 MGHRA, CDR2 YSYEKL. This CDR3 spans 13 amino acids. CDR3 coding DNA: TGCGCCAGCAGCCTAGCGGTCCAAGAGACCCAGTACTTC. Its protein is CASSLAVQETQYF.

A word on this clone: The conserved closing phenylalanine or tryptophan is absent in this CDR3, likely reflecting a read error. For the CDR3, the DNA is TGTGCCACCAGCAGAGGACGGAGTCCCATCTATGGCTACACCCTC. Protein product: CATSRGRSPIYGYTL. J is TRBJ1-2 and V is TRBV15, with D unresolved. Germline V CDR1 and CDR2: LNHNV, YYDKDF (reference sequence). This CDR3 is 15 amino acids long. Trimming stripped 1 base from V and 4 bases from J, with 13 bases between.

The genes are TRBV5-6 and TRBJ2-7; 7 bases line up with TRBD2. This CDR3 contains 14 residues. Unmatched junction bases numbered 6, after V lost 4 bases and J lost 2 bases. Germline lookup yields CDR1 SGHDT and CDR2 YYEEEE. The CDR3 loop is CASSPPGRPYEQYF. The DNA of the CDR3 is TGTGCCAGCAGCCCCCCCGGGAGGCCCTACGAGCAGTACTTC.

The genes are TRBV11-2 and TRBJ2-3; TRBD2 matches at 13 bases. This CDR3 contains 19 residues. Germline CDR1 and CDR2: SGHAT and FQNNGV. V was clipped by 3 bases and J by 3 bases; unmatched bases: 12. CDR3 amino acids: CASSFHSATSGRRTDTQYF. Here the CDR3 DNA reads TGTGCCAGCAGCTTCCATTCTGCGACTAGCGGGAGGAGGACAGATACGCAGTATTTT.

V usage is TRBV5-6 and J usage is TRBJ2-7, with 9 bases matching TRBD1. The CDR3 covers 16 residues. The junction had 11 bases not matched to a gene; V was cut back by 3 bases and J by 4 bases. Germline values: CDR1 SGHDT, CDR2 YYEEEE. The CDR3 region is CASSSGPGTGLYEQYF. CDR3 nucleotides: TGTGCCAGCAGCTCGGGTCCCGGGACAGGGTTATACGAGCAGTACTTC.

This chain joins TRBV6-5 and TRBJ2-7; 11 nucleotides line up with TRBD2. Germline V lookup: CDR1 MNHEY, CDR2 SVGAGI. The CDR3 spans 16 residues. V shed 2 bases, J shed 4 bases, and the junction held 7 bases outside the gene matches. CDR3 DNA: TGTGCCAGCAGTTACACCGGGACTAGCGGTACATACGAGCAGTACTTC. It is translated as CASSYTGTSGTYEQYF.

J is TRBJ2-4 and V is TRBV7-2, with 7 positions matching TRBD1. Germline CDR1 is SGHTA and CDR2 is FQGNSA. The ends lost 5 bases at V and 5 bases at J; junction bases unmatched: 3. The CDR3 consists of 13 residues. CDR3 sequence reads: CASSPGQQNIQYF. CDR3 nucleotides: TGTGCCAGCAGCCCGGGACAGCAAAACATTCAGTACTTC.

The V gene is TRBV5-1, the J gene TRBJ2-7; D perhaps matches TRBD1 (5 bases). Germline V gene lookup returns CDR1 SGHRS and CDR2 YFSETQ. The CDR3 totals 15 residues. Trimming stripped 0 bases from V and 4 bases from J, with 14 bases between. CDR3 DNA: TGCGCCAGCAGCTTGGCCCCGCAGGGCTCGTACGAGCAGTACTTC. Protein sequence: CASSLAPQGSYEQYF.

The chain carries TRBV10-3 and TRBJ2-7; 7 nucleotides line up with TRBD2. Trimming took 2 bases from V and 7 from J; bases not matched to a gene: 8. CDR3 length: 14 residues. Germline CDR1 and CDR2: ENHRY and SYGVKD. Here the CDR3 reads CAISELADPMEQYF. DNA for the CDR3: TGTGCCATCAGTGAGCTAGCGGATCCTATGGAGCAGTACTTC.

V and J are TRBV9 and TRBJ2-3; 11 bases map to TRBD2. Per the germline V gene, CDR1 is SGDLS and CDR2 is YYNGEE. Losses at the gene ends were 0 bases for V and 3 bases for J; bases not matched to a gene: 3. This CDR3 has 16 amino acids. The CDR3 sequence: CASSVGLAGKTDTQYF. CDR3 nucleotides: TGTGCCAGCAGCGTAGGACTAGCGGGAAAGACAGATACGCAGTATTTT.

The gene calls are TRBV19 and TRBJ2-1, with 9 bases that match TRBD1. Germline V gene sequence: CDR1 LNHDA, CDR2 SQIVND (reference sequence). There are 14 residues in the CDR3. J was trimmed by 6 bases and V by 8 bases; bases with no gene match: 8. In DNA, the CDR3 is TGTGCCAGTCTCGACAGGGGGAGGGGCAATGAGCAGTTCTTC. This encodes CASLDRGRGNEQFF.

This chain joins TRBV10-3 and TRBJ1-2, with a tentative D call TRBD1 (5 bases). The CDR3 length is 12 residues. Trimming took 6 bases from V and 2 from J, leaving 7 bases between them. CDR1 and CDR2 (germline): ENHRY, SYGVKD. CDR3 DNA sequence: TGTGCCATCAGGCAGGGAAACTATGGCTACACCTTC. Translation: CAIRQGNYGYTF.

The V and J genes are TRBV30 and TRBJ2-5; 8 bases align to TRBD1. Per germline, CDR1 GTSNPN and CDR2 SVGIG (reference sequence). With V trimmed by 6 bases and J by 11 bases, 20 bases remained unmatched. The CDR3 is made up of 15 amino acids. DNA for the CDR3: TGTGCCTGCCAGCCCGGGGGACAGGCGGGTAAAGAGCAGTACTTC. This encodes CACQPGGQAGKEQYF.

The rearrangement joins TRBV7-9 to TRBJ2-1; TRBD1 matches 8 bases. V shed 4 bases and J 5 bases; nucleotides not matched to a gene: 4. The CDR3 consists of 14 residues. CDR1 and CDR2 from the germline V gene are SEHNR and FQNEAQ (reference sequence). The CDR3 sequence: CASSSTDRDNEQFF. The CDR3 nucleotides are TGTGCCAGCAGCTCTACGGACAGGGACAATGAGCAGTTCTTC.

V usage is TRBV14 and J usage is TRBJ2-3, with a weak D call TRBD2 (6 bases). V dropped 2 bases and J dropped 8 bases, with 17 bases sitting between them. The CDR3 has 15 residues. Germline-derived CDR1 and CDR2 are SGHDN and FVKESK. CDR3 coding DNA: TGTGCCAGCAGCCAACTTCAGGCCGCGGAGGGTACGCAGTATTTT. Residues: CASSQLQAAEGTQYF.

The V and J genes are TRBV28 and TRBJ1-3, with D tentatively TRBD1 (5 bases). CDR3 length: 14 residues. The V end lost 6 bases, the J end lost 0 bases, and 9 bases lay between the germline ends. Germline assignment: CDR1 MDHEN and CDR2 SYDVKM. The DNA of the CDR3 is TGTGCCAGCAGACCTCAGGGCTCTGGAAACACCATATATTTT. It codes for CASRPQGSGNTIYF.

The chain joins TRBV4-1 to TRBJ2-3; 8 bases fit TRBD2. J gave up 3 bases and V 1 base, and 12 bases lay outside the gene matches. Germline CDR1 MGHRA, CDR2 YSYEKL. This CDR3 is 18 amino acids long. CDR3 sequence (DNA): TGCGCCAGCAGCCAAGTCTCCGTCCTGGCGGGAGGAACAGATACGCAGTATTTT. Translating it yields CASSQVSVLAGGTDTQYF.

The chain uses TRBV28 and TRBJ1-2, with 7 bases that match TRBD1. The junction had 13 bases not matched to a gene; V was cut back by 5 bases and J by 4 bases. CDR3 length: 16 residues. Germline V gene lookup returns CDR1 MDHEN and CDR2 SYDVKM. This CDR3 reads CASSGRDSAERYGYTF. The CDR3 DNA reads as TGTGCCAGCAGTGGAAGGGACAGCGCCGAACGCTATGGCTACACCTTC.

This chain joins TRBV29-1 and TRBJ2-5; D is perhaps TRBD2 (6 bases). The germline V gene encodes CDR1 SQVTM and CDR2 ANQGSEA. V was shortened by 8 bases and J by 11 bases, with 21 bases between the two germline ends. The CDR3 covers 12 residues. The CDR3 DNA follows: TGCAGCTCCAGACTGGGGACGGGGGAGCAGTACTTC. Translation: CSSRLGTGEQYF.

Only a few counts were recorded for this clone. CDR3: CASIRDTANEKLFF. CDR3 nucleotide sequence: TGTGCCAGCATTAGGGACACCGCAAATGAAAAACTGTTTTTT. This rearrangement joins TRBV6-1 to TRBJ1-4, with D maybe TRBD1 (6 bases). In germline, CDR1 is MNHNS, CDR2 SASEGT. The CDR3 is made up of 14 amino acids. The V end lost 7 bases, the J end lost 5 bases, and 14 bases lay between the germline ends.

The chain has TRBV19 and TRBJ2-7; D is ambiguous. Trimming left V 6 bases short and J 2 bases short, with 17 bases between. The germline V gene encodes CDR1 LNHDA and CDR2 SQIVND (reference sequence). The CDR3 loop spans 15 amino acids. CDR3 nucleotide sequence: TGTGCCAGTAGCCTAAATAGTGGAGTGGCCTACGAGCAGTACTTC. It encodes CASSLNSGVAYEQYF.

In regard to this clone: The junction departs from the called germline gene at one end, perhaps through a read error. The V and J genes are TRBV7-7 and TRBJ2-1; 9 bases agree with TRBD2. The germline V gene encodes CDR1 SSHAT and CDR2 FNYEAQ (reference sequence). The CDR3 length is 15 residues. CDR3 DNA sequence: TGTGCTAGCAGCTTAGCTGCGGGAGGGCCAGATGAGCAGTTCTTC. Protein product: CASSLAAGGPDEQFF.

The chain carries TRBV5-1 and TRBJ2-1, with D tentatively TRBD2 (7 bases). Per the germline V gene, CDR1 is SGHRS and CDR2 is YFSETQ. The CDR3 loop spans 16 amino acids. Trimming shortened V by 1 base and J by 0 bases, and 11 bases separated the two germline ends. CDR3 sequence: CASSLRGGNSYNEQFF. The CDR3 DNA is TGCGCCAGCAGCTTGAGGGGGGGCAACTCCTACAATGAGCAGTTCTTC.

The chain is built from TRBV7-9 and TRBJ1-4, with 8 positions matching TRBD1. The CDR3 contains 14 residues. V shed 0 bases and J 8 bases; nucleotides not matched to a gene: 2. Germline CDR1 and CDR2: SEHNR and FQNEAQ (reference sequence). CDR3: CASSLAGTGEKLFF. CDR3 DNA: TGTGCCAGCAGCTTAGCTGGGACAGGCGAAAAACTGTTTTTT.